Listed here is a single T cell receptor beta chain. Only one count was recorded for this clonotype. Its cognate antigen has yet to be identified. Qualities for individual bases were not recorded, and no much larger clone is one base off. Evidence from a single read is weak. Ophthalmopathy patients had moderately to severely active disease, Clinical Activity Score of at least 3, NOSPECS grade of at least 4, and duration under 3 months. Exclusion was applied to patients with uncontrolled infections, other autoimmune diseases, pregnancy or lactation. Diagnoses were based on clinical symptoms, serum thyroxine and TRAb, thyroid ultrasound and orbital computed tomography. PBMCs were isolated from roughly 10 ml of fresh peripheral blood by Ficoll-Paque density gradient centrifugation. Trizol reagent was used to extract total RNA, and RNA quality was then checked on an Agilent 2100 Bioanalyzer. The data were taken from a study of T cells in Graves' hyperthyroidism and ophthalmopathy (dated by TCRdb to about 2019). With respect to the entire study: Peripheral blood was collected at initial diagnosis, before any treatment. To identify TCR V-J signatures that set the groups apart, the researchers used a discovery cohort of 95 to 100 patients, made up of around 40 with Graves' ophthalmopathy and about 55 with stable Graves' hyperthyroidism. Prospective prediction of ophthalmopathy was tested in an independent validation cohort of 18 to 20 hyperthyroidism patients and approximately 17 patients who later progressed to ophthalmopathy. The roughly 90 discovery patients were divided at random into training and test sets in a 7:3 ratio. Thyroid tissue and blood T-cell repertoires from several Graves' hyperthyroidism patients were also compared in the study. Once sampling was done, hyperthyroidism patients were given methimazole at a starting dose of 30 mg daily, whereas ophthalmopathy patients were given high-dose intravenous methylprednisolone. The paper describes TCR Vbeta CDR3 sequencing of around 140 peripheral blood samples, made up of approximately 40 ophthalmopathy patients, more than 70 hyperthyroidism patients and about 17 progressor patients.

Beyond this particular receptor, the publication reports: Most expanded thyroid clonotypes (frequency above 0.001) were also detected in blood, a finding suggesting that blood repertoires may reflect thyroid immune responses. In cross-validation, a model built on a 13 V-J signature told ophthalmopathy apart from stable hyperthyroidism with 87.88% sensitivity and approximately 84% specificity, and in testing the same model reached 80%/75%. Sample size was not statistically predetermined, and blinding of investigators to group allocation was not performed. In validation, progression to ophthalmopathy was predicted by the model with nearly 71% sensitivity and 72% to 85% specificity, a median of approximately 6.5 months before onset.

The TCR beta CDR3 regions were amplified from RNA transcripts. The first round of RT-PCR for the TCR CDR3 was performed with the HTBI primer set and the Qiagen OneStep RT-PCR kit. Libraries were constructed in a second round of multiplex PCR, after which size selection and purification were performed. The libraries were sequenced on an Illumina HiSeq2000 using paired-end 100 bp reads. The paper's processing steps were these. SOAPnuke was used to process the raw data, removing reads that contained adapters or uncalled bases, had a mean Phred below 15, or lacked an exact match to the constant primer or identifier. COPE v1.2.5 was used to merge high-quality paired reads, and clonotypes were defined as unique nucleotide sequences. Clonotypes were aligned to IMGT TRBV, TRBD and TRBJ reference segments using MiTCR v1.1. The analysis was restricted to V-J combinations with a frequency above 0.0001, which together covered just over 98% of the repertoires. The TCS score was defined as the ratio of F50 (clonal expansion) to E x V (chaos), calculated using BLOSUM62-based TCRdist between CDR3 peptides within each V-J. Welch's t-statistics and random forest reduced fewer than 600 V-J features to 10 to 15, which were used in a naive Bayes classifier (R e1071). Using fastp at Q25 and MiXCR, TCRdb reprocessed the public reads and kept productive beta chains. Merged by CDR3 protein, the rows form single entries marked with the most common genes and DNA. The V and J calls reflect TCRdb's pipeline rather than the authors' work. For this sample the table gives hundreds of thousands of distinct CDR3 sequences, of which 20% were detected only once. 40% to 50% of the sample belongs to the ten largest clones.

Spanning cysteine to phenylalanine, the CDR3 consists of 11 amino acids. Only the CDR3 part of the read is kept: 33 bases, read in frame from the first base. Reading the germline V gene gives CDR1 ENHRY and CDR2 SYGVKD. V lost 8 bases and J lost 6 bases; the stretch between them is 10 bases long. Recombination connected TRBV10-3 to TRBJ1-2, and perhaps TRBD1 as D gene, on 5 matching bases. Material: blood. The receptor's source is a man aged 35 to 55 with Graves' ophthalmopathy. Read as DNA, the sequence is TGTGCCATCCGTACAGGAGATGGCTACACCTTC. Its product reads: CAIRTGDGYTF.